The next 2 T cell receptor beta chains were all read from a single sample in a study of blood T cells in healthy people across ages. Primers used in a second PCR of about 6 to 12 cycles were a sample-barcoded 5' primer and a J-beta primer mix. TCRdb processed the 5' RACE reads anew with MiXCR; each CDR3 protein has one entry. The table shows 1.5 million to 2 million distinct CDR3 sequences, with roughly two fifths occurring only once. Specimen: blood. The receptor set was obtained from a human donor in good health.

This sequence joins TRBV5-1 and TRBJ1-1; D is perhaps TRBD1 (6 bases). The CDR3 totals 15 residues. Trimming took off 0 bases at V and 4 bases at J, with 13 bases between the two ends. From germline, CDR1 is SGHRS and CDR2 YFSETQ. CDR3 region: CASSLVGGEATEAFF. Here the CDR3 DNA reads TGCGCCAGCAGCTTGGTAGGGGGTGAGGCCACTGAAGCTTTCTTT. Supplemented by reference TRBV5-1 and TRBJ1-1, the full variable domain reads KAGVTQTPRYLIKTRGQQVTLSCSPISGHRSVSWYQQTPGQGLQFLFEYFSETQRNKGNFPGRFSGRQFSNSRSEMNVSTLELGDSALYLCASSLVGGEATEAFFGQGTRLTVV.

This clonotype has only one observation. The rearrangement joins TRBV18 to TRBJ2-3; 8 nucleotides line up with TRBD1. The V and J ends lost 3 bases and 5 bases, in that order; junction bases with no gene match: 10. The CDR3 loop spans 16 amino acids. Germline lookup yields CDR1 KGHSH and CDR2 LQKENI. CDR3 sequence (DNA): TGTGCCAGCTCACCTCGGAACAGGGGGTTTGGAGATACGCAGTATTTT. This codes for CASSPRNRGFGDTQYF.